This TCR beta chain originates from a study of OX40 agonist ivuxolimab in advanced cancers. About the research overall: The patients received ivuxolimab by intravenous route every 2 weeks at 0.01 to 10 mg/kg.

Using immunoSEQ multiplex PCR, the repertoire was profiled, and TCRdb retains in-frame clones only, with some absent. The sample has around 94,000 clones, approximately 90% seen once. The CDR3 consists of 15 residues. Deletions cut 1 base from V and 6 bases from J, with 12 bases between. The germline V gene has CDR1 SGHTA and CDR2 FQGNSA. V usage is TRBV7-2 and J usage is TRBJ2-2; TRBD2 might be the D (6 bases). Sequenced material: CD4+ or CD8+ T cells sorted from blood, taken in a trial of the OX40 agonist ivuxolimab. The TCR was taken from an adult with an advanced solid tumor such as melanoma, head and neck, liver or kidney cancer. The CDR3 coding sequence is TGTGCCAGCAGCTTAGACGGGGGAGGTCCCGGGGAGCTGTTTTTT. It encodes CASSLDGGGPGELFF.